These 30 T cell receptor beta chains were all obtained from the same sample, sequenced in a study of cytomegalovirus exposure and HLA in healthy donors. PCR involved 60 Vbeta and 13 Jbeta primers. Repertoires were generated with immunoSEQ multiplex PCR, while TCRdb's copy carries only in-frame clones and drops some. The sample yields 200,000 or so clones, more than 75% seen once. Sequencing used PBMCs. All receptors derive from a girl less than two years old in good health and CMV-seronegative.

This chain joins TRBV5-1 and TRBJ1-2, with D perhaps TRBD1 (5 bases). The CDR3 spans 13 residues. The V gene's germline CDR1 is SGHRS and CDR2 YFSETQ. V lost 0 bases to trimming and J lost 8 bases, with 11 bases between them. CDR3 coding DNA: TGCGCCAGCAGCTTGGGTCAGGGTTTGGGCTACACCTTC. It specifies CASSLGQGLGYTF. Full variable domain (rest looked up from reference TRBV5-1 and TRBJ1-2): KAGVTQTPRYLIKTRGQQVTLSCSPISGHRSVSWYQQTPGQGLQFLFEYFSETQRNKGNFPGRFSGRQFSNSRSEMNVSTLELGDSALYLCASSLGQGLGYTFGSGTRLTVV.

The chain is built from TRBV7-9 and TRBJ2-1; 11 bases match TRBD1. J was trimmed by 4 bases and V by 5 bases; bases with no gene match: 4. This CDR3 has 15 amino acids. Germline V lookup: CDR1 SEHNR, CDR2 FQNEAQ (reference sequence). The DNA of the CDR3 is TGTGCCAGCAGCGTAGGGACAGGGGGGTACAATGAGCAGTTCTTC. It specifies CASSVGTGGYNEQFF.

This chain connects TRBV5-4 to TRBJ2-5; D is ambiguous. Trimming removed 0 bases at V and 5 bases at J, with 11 bases between. Germline assignment: CDR1 SGHNT and CDR2 YYREEE (reference sequence). The CDR3 spans 14 residues. DNA of the CDR3: TGTGCCAGCAGCTTGGTCTCGGGTGCGGAGACCCAGTACTTC. Protein: CASSLVSGAETQYF.

The genes are TRBV29-1 and TRBJ2-5; TRBD1 aligns across 7 bases. CDR1 and CDR2 (germline): SQVTM, ANQGSEA. The CDR3 loop spans 15 amino acids. V lost 3 bases, J lost 4 bases, and 11 bases stayed unmatched. The DNA of the CDR3 is TGCAGCGTTGATCCCTATACAGGGGCAGCAGAGACCCAGTACTTC. It yields the protein CSVDPYTGAAETQYF.

The chain joins TRBV7-2 to TRBJ1-4; D not certain. Per germline, CDR1 SGHTA and CDR2 FQGNSA. The V end lost 3 bases, the J end lost 8 bases, and 10 bases lay between the germline ends. This CDR3 region has 13 residues. This CDR3 reads CASSFQIPEKLFF. DNA of the CDR3: TGTGCCAGCAGCTTCCAGATCCCCGAAAAACTGTTTTTT.

This clone has a single count. The rearrangement links TRBV7-9 to TRBJ1-2; the match to TRBD1 covers 8 bases. Germline CDR1 reads SEHNR; CDR2 reads FQNEAQ (reference sequence). The CDR3 is 15 residues long. Trimming took 2 bases from V and 7 from J; bases not matched to a gene: 9. The CDR3, as DNA: TGTGCCAGCAGCTTATCCAGACAGGGGCCCAGTGGCTACACCTTC. This encodes CASSLSRQGPSGYTF. The variable domain in full, with the rest retrieved from reference TRBV7-9 and TRBJ1-2, is DTGVSQNPRHKITKRGQNVTFRCDPISEHNRLYWYRQTLGQGPEFLTYFQNEAQLEKSRLLSDRFSAERPKGSFSTLEIQRTEQGDSAMYLCASSLSRQGPSGYTFGSGTRLTVV.

The rearrangement links TRBV6-1 to TRBJ1-6; TRBD1 matches 10 bases. Germline V gene sequence: CDR1 MNHNS, CDR2 SASEGT. The CDR3 runs 16 residues. The V segment lost 3 bases and the J segment 7 bases; nucleotides outside the gene matches: 6. The CDR3: CASSEDRGGYNSPLHF. CDR3 coding DNA: TGTGCCAGCAGTGAGGACAGGGGGGGTTACAATTCACCCCTCCACTTT.

This rearrangement joins TRBV7-8 to TRBJ2-7, with 13 bases aligning to TRBD2. The V gene end was trimmed by 5 bases and the J gene end by 4 bases; junction bases not matched to a gene: 8. The CDR3 sequence is 16 residues long. Looked up from germline, CDR1 is SGHVS and CDR2 is FQNEAQ. The CDR3 DNA reads as TGTGCCAGCAGCGCTGGGACTAGCGGGGCTGGTTACGAGCAGTACTTC. Protein product: CASSAGTSGAGYEQYF.

The chain joins TRBV2 to TRBJ2-7; TRBD1 aligns across 8 bases. V trimming: 4 bases; J trimming: 3 bases; junction bases outside the gene matches: 5. The length of the CDR3 is 14 residues. Germline V gene lookup returns CDR1 SNHLY and CDR2 FYNNEI. CDR3 bases: TGTGCCAGCAGTGTGCAGGGGGCCCTCTACGAGCAGTACTTC. Amino acids: CASSVQGALYEQYF.

This chain links TRBV13 with TRBJ1-1; 9 nucleotides align to TRBD1. CDR1 and CDR2 from the germline V gene are PRHDT and FYEKMQ (reference sequence). The CDR3 is 13 residues long. With V trimmed by 5 bases and J by 11 bases, 9 bases remained unmatched. CDR3 coding DNA: TGTGCCAGCAGCCCCCATAGGGACAGGGCTGCTTTCTTT. This encodes CASSPHRDRAAFF.

This chain uses TRBV5-1 with TRBJ2-1; D is ambiguous. The germline CDR1 and CDR2 sequences are SGHRS and YFSETQ. Between the trimmed V and J ends, which lost 0 bases and 10 bases, there was a span of 8 bases. The CDR3 totals 12 residues. DNA for the CDR3: TGCGCCAGCAGCTTGGCCAGGCCCGAGCAGTTCTTC. Encoded protein: CASSLARPEQFF. The full variable domain, in which reference TRBV5-1 and TRBJ2-1 provide the parts outside the CDR3, is KAGVTQTPRYLIKTRGQQVTLSCSPISGHRSVSWYQQTPGQGLQFLFEYFSETQRNKGNFPGRFSGRQFSNSRSEMNVSTLELGDSALYLCASSLARPEQFFGPGTRLTVL.

J is TRBJ2-2 and V is TRBV27; 8 bases match TRBD2. This CDR3 comprises 15 residues. The germline gives CDR1 MNHEY, CDR2 SMNVEV (reference sequence). The trim removed 6 bases at V and 4 bases at J, leaving 7 bases unmatched. The CDR3 reads CASRAGTRSTGELFF. CDR3 coding DNA: TGTGCCAGCAGGGCCGGGACTAGGTCCACCGGGGAGCTGTTTTTT.

This clone was seen only a few times. V gene TRBV19 combines with J gene TRBJ2-2, with D tentatively TRBD1 (6 bases). The CDR3 is made up of 18 amino acids. V was pared by 1 base and J by 0 bases, with 15 bases between. The germline V gene has CDR1 LNHDA and CDR2 SQIVND (reference sequence). CDR3 sequence reads: CASSIGVRDNANTGELFF. In DNA form, the CDR3 reads TGTGCCAGTAGTATAGGGGTCCGGGACAACGCGAACACCGGGGAGCTGTTTTTT.

The gene calls are TRBV27 and TRBJ2-7; 7 bases agree with TRBD1. This CDR3 contains 18 residues. In germline, CDR1 is MNHEY, CDR2 SMNVEV (reference sequence). V shed 5 bases, J shed 5 bases, and the junction held 21 bases outside the gene matches. The CDR3 here is CASSLTGTRGWSRDEQYF. The CDR3 nucleotides are TGTGCCAGCAGTCTGACAGGGACCCGAGGGTGGTCGAGAGACGAGCAGTACTTC.

The CDR3 DNA reads as TGTGCCAGCAGCAACAGGGGAGTTACGCAGTATTTT. This codes for CASSNRGVTQYF. The genes are TRBV5-4 and TRBJ2-3; 7 bases agree with TRBD1. This CDR3 region has 12 residues. Germline V gene data show CDR1 as SGHNT and CDR2 as YYREEE (reference sequence). Trimming removed 4 bases from V and 8 bases from J; junction bases left unmatched: 4.

The table lists this clone with a count of one. J is TRBJ2-7 and V is TRBV9, with D tentatively TRBD1 (8 bases). The CDR3 is made up of 14 amino acids. Trimming left V 0 bases short and J 7 bases short, with 14 bases between. CDR1 is SGDLS and CDR2 is YYNGEE in the germline V gene. The CDR3 is CASSVGGRQGEQYF. The CDR3 coding sequence is TGTGCCAGCAGCGTAGGCGGGAGACAGGGGGAGCAGTACTTC. Combining the CDR3 with reference TRBV9 and TRBJ2-7 gives the whole variable domain DSGVTQTPKHLITATGQRVTLRCSPRSGDLSVYWYQQSLDQGLQFLIQYYNGEERAKGNILERFSAQQFPDLHSELNLSSLELGDSALYFCASSVGGRQGEQYFGPGTRLTVT.

In its sample, this clone was seen once. This chain joins TRBV7-3 and TRBJ1-1, with a weak D call TRBD1 (5 bases). Germline values: CDR1 SGHTA, CDR2 FQGTGA. V dropped 1 base and J dropped 7 bases, with 16 bases sitting between them. The CDR3 sequence is 15 residues long. This chain's CDR3 is CASSLRRTTGGEAFF. CDR3 nucleotides: TGTGCCAGCAGCTTAAGGCGGACAACGGGGGGTGAAGCTTTCTTT.

The chain carries TRBV13 and TRBJ2-1; TRBD2 matches at 7 bases. The J segment lost 4 bases and the V segment lost 3 bases, leaving 6 bases of the junction unmatched. From germline, CDR1 is PRHDT and CDR2 FYEKMQ (reference sequence). The CDR3 has 15 residues. CDR3 residues: CASSFPGTIYNEQFF. Written as DNA, the CDR3 is TGTGCCAGCAGCTTCCCCGGGACTATTTACAATGAGCAGTTCTTC.

The V gene is TRBV4-1, the J gene TRBJ1-4; D is uncertain. This CDR3 has 16 residues. Deletions cut 2 bases from V and 5 bases from J, with 15 bases between. Germline loops: CDR1 MGHRA, CDR2 YSYEKL. The CDR3 sequence is CASSQLEGLKNEKLFF. The CDR3 DNA reads TGCGCCAGCAGCCAACTGGAGGGCTTAAAGAATGAAAAACTGTTTTTT.

This clone was seen just once. The gene calls are TRBV27 and TRBJ2-1, with D possibly TRBD2 on 5 matching bases. Trimming cost V 3 bases and J 6 bases, with 15 bases left between them. Germline V gene sequence: CDR1 MNHEY, CDR2 SMNVEV (reference sequence). There are 15 residues in the CDR3. The CDR3 DNA reads as TGTGCCAGCAGTTTTACGGGAATTGCTTCCAATGAGCAGTTCTTC. Translation gives CASSFTGIASNEQFF.

As DNA, the CDR3 is TGTGCCAGCAGTGAGGAGCTAGCGGGGTACCAAGAGACCCAGTACTTC. Its protein is CASSEELAGYQETQYF. The chain recombines TRBV6-1 with TRBJ2-5; 9 bases map to TRBD2. The CDR3 totals 16 residues. The V segment lost 3 bases and the J segment 0 bases; nucleotides outside the gene matches: 5. Germline CDR1 MNHNS, CDR2 SASEGT.

V usage is TRBV9 and J usage is TRBJ2-5; 8 nucleotides match TRBD1. CDR1 and CDR2 (germline): SGDLS, YYNGEE. CDR3 size: 14 residues. The V segment lost 4 bases and the J segment 5 bases; nucleotides outside the gene matches: 7. As DNA, the CDR3 is TGTGCCAGCAGCCCGAGACAGGGGTGGGAGACCCAGTACTTC. Translating it yields CASSPRQGWETQYF.

This chain uses TRBV4-1 with TRBJ1-6; possibly TRBD1 for D (5 bases). Germline V lookup: CDR1 MGHRA, CDR2 YSYEKL. CDR3 length: 16 amino acids. Trimming cost V 1 base and J 7 bases, with 14 bases left between them. CDR3 in amino acids: CASSQVQGRVNSPLHF. CDR3 sequence (DNA): TGCGCCAGCAGCCAAGTCCAGGGTAGGGTAAATTCACCCCTCCACTTT.

V gene TRBV9 combines with J gene TRBJ1-4, with unresolved D. Germline CDR1 and CDR2: SGDLS and YYNGEE. The CDR3 covers 15 residues. V lost 0 bases and J 0 bases, leaving 6 bases between the germline ends. The CDR3 region is CASSVGVTTNEKLFF. The CDR3 DNA sequence: TGTGCCAGCAGCGTAGGTGTAACAACTAATGAAAAACTGTTTTTT. Full variable domain (remainder filled in from reference TRBV9 and TRBJ1-4): DSGVTQTPKHLITATGQRVTLRCSPRSGDLSVYWYQQSLDQGLQFLIQYYNGEERAKGNILERFSAQQFPDLHSELNLSSLELGDSALYFCASSVGVTTNEKLFFGSGTQLSVL.

The V and J genes are TRBV6-1 and TRBJ1-2, with D possibly being TRBD1 (5 bases). V lost 0 bases and J 6 bases, leaving 11 bases between the germline ends. The CDR3 spans 14 residues. Germline CDR1 is MNHNS and CDR2 is SASEGT. The CDR3 reads CASSEAWVGDGYTF. DNA of the CDR3: TGTGCCAGCAGTGAAGCCTGGGTAGGGGATGGCTACACCTTC.

A note on this clone: One junction end does not reproduce the germline sequence, and a read error may be involved. V and J are TRBV7-9 and TRBJ2-7; D remains ambiguous. The CDR3 covers 12 residues. Germline V gene lookup returns CDR1 SEHNR and CDR2 FQNEAQ (reference sequence). For the CDR3, the DNA is TGTGCCAGCAGCTTTGCGGTTTACGGGCAGTACTTC. This translates into CASSFAVYGQYF. Supplemented by reference TRBV7-9 and TRBJ2-7, the full variable domain reads DTGVSQNPRHKITKRGQNVTFRCDPISEHNRLYWYRQTLGQGPEFLTYFQNEAQLEKSRLLSDRFSAERPKGSFSTLEIQRTEQGDSAMYLCASSFAVYGQYFGPGTRLTVT.

J is TRBJ2-3 and V is TRBV5-4, with D perhaps matching TRBD1 (6 bases). Trimming stripped 4 bases from V and 2 bases from J, with 11 bases between. CDR1 is SGHNT and CDR2 is YYREEE in the germline V gene (reference sequence). This CDR3 comprises 14 residues. The CDR3 protein is CASSTGTITDTQYF. CDR3 bases: TGTGCCAGCAGCACCGGGACAATCACAGATACGCAGTATTTT.

V usage is TRBV27 and J usage is TRBJ2-7; TRBD2 matches at 13 bases. CDR1 and CDR2 from the germline V gene are MNHEY and SMNVEV (reference sequence). This CDR3 comprises 15 residues. With 3 bases clipped from V and 2 bases from J, the junction kept 1 base outside the gene matches. CDR3 in DNA: TGTGCCAGCAGTTTGGGACTAGCGGGAACCTACGAGCAGTACTTC. This translates into CASSLGLAGTYEQYF.

This chain uses TRBV7-8 with TRBJ2-1; D is possibly TRBD2 (7 bases). The CDR3 covers 16 residues. The V end lost 1 base, the J end lost 10 bases, and 20 bases lay between the germline ends. Germline values: CDR1 SGHVS, CDR2 FQNEAQ. This chain's CDR3 is CASSLVGGGATGEQFF. In nucleotides, the CDR3 is TGTGCCAGCAGCTTAGTAGGAGGGGGGGCGACGGGGGAGCAGTTCTTC.

The chain links TRBV7-3 to TRBJ1-2, with D unresolved. The CDR3 has 14 amino acids. Trimming took 5 bases from V and 4 from J, leaving 14 bases between them. Germline V CDR1 and CDR2: SGHTA, FQGTGA. CDR3 in DNA: TGTGCCAGCAGCCCAGCGGGAGCTTCCTATGGCTACACCTTC. Its protein product is CASSPAGASYGYTF.